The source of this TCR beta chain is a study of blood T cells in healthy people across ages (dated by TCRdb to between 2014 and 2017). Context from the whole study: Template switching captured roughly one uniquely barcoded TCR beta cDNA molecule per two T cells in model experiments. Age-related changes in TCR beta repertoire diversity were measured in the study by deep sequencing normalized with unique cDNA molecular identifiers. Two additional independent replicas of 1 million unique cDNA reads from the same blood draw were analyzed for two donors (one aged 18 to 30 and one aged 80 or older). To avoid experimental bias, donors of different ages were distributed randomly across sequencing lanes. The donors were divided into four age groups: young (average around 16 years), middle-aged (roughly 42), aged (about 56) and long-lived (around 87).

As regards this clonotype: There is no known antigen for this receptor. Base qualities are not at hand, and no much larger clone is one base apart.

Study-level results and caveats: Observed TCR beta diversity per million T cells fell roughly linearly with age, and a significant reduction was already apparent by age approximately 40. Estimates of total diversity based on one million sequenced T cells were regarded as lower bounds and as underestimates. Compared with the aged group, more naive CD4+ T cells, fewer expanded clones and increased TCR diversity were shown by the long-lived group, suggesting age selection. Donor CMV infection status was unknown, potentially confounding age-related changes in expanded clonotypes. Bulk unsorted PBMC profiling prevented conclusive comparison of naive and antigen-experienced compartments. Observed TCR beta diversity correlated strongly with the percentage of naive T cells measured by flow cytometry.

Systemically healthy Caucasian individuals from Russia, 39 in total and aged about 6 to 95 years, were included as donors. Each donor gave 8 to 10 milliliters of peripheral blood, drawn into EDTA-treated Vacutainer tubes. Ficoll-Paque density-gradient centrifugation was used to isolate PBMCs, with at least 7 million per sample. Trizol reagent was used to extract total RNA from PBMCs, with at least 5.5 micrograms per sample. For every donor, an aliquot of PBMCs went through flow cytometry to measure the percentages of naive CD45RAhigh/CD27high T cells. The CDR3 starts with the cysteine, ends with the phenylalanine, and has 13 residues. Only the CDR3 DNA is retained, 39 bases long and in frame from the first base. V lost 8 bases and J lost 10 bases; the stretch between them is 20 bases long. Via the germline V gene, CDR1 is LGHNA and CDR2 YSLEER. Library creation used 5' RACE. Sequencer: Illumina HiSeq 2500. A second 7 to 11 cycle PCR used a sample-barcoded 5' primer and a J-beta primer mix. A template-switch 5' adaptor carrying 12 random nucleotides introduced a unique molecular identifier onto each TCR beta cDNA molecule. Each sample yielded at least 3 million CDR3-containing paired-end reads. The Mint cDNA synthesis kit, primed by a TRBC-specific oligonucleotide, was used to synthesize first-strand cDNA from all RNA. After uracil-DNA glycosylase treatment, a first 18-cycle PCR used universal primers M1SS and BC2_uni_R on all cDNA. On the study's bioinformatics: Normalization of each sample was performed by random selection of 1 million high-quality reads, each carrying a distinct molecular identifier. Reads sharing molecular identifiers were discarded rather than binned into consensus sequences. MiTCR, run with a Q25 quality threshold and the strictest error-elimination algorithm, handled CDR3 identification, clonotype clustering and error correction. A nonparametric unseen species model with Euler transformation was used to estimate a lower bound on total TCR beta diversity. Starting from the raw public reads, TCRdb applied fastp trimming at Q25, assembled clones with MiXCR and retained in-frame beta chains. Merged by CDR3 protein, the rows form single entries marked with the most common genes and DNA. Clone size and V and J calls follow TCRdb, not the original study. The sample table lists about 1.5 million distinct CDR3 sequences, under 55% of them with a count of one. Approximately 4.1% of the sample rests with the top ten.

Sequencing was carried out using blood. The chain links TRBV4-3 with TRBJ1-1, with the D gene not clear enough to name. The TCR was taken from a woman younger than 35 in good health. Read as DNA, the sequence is TGCGCCAGCGGTCTTATGCCTCCGGAACCAGCTTTCTTT. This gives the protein CASGLMPPEPAFF.